This entry lists 16 T cell receptor beta chains sequenced from one sample in a study of T cell responses to AZD1222 COVID-19 vaccine. Profiling relied on immunoSEQ multiplex PCR, and the TCRdb table lists in-frame clones only, not all of them. The table includes about 88,000 clones, around 91% detected once. Sequenced material: peripheral blood, taken on day 0 of MenACWY control vaccination. The receptors were gathered from an adult in good health.

The chain couples TRBV7-8 to TRBJ1-1; 10 nucleotides agree with TRBD1. Germline CDR1 and CDR2: SGHVS and FQNEAQ. V shed 5 bases, J shed 6 bases, and the junction held 3 bases outside the gene matches. This CDR3 spans 13 amino acids. The CDR3 reads CASSPGQGAEAFF. As DNA, the CDR3 is TGTGCCAGCAGCCCTGGACAGGGGGCTGAAGCTTTCTTT.

The chain employs TRBV29-1 and TRBJ2-7, with D possibly matching TRBD2 (5 bases). The CDR3 loop spans 12 amino acids. With 4 bases removed from V and 7 bases from J, the gap between germline ends came to 14 bases. Germline V CDR1 and CDR2: SQVTM, ANQGSEA. DNA for the CDR3: TGCAGCGTTGCTGTCGGACTTGGAGAGCAGTACTTC. Translated, it gives CSVAVGLGEQYF.

The chain joins TRBV5-5 to TRBJ1-4, with D possibly TRBD1 on 5 matching bases. This CDR3 is built from 15 residues. Germline values: CDR1 SGHKS, CDR2 YYEKEE (reference sequence). V was shortened by 0 bases and J by 8 bases, with 14 bases between the two germline ends. CDR3 residues: CASSLGARVNEKLFF. The CDR3 bases are TGTGCCAGCAGCTTGGGGGCCAGGGTGAACGAAAAACTGTTTTTT.

This chain uses TRBV19 with TRBJ2-1, with D unresolved. This CDR3 has 15 amino acids. The germline V gene has CDR1 LNHDA and CDR2 SQIVND (reference sequence). V lost 3 bases and J lost 8, with 17 bases in between. The chain's CDR3 is CASSIGATPTHEQFF. The CDR3 DNA reads TGTGCCAGTAGTATCGGAGCCACCCCCACTCATGAGCAGTTCTTC. Full variable domain (outside the CDR3, taken from reference TRBV19 and TRBJ2-1): DGGITQSPKYLFRKEGQNVTLSCEQNLNHDAMYWYRQDPGQGLRLIYYSQIVNDFQKGDIAEGYSVSREKKESFPLTVTSAQKNPTAFYLCASSIGATPTHEQFFGPGTRLTVL.

V gene TRBV7-2 combines with J gene TRBJ2-3; the match to TRBD2 covers 9 bases. The junction had 6 bases not matched to a gene; V was cut back by 3 bases and J by 5 bases. The CDR3 runs to 15 residues. Looked up from germline, CDR1 is SGHTA and CDR2 is FQGNSA. Here the CDR3 reads CASSFGGGALDTQYF. The CDR3 DNA reads as TGTGCCAGCAGCTTTGGCGGGGGGGCATTAGATACGCAGTATTTT.

The table lists this clone with a few counts. The chain joins TRBV6-2 or TRBV6-3 to TRBJ2-1, with TRBD2 matching over 7 bases. Germline values: CDR1 MNHEY, CDR2 SVGEGT. Trimming removed 0 bases from V and 5 bases from J; junction bases left unmatched: 1. This CDR3 spans 14 amino acids. The CDR3 is CASSYSAGNNEQFF. In nucleotides, the CDR3 is TGTGCCAGCAGTTACTCAGCGGGGAACAATGAGCAGTTCTTC.

This rearrangement joins TRBV4-1 to TRBJ1-1; D might be TRBD1 (6 bases). Germline CDR1 MGHRA, CDR2 YSYEKL. Trimming stripped 0 bases from V and 4 bases from J, with 18 bases between. The CDR3 has 17 residues. The CDR3 spells CASSQDITARGTTEAFF. DNA for the CDR3: TGCGCCAGCAGCCAAGATATTACAGCCAGGGGAACCACTGAAGCTTTCTTT.

The chain couples TRBV6-5 to TRBJ1-1; D possibly corresponds to TRBD1 (6 bases). The CDR3 consists of 13 residues. V lost 8 bases and J lost 3, with 13 bases in between. Per germline, CDR1 MNHEY and CDR2 SVGAGI. The CDR3 here is CASGRGVDTEAFF. The CDR3 DNA follows: TGTGCCAGCGGAAGGGGGGTCGACACTGAAGCTTTCTTT.

The J gene is TRBJ2-2, the V gene TRBV12-3 or TRBV12-4, with no clear D. The CDR3 is made up of 12 amino acids. Trimming pared 5 bases from V and 1 base from J, leaving 2 bases between. CDR3 region: CASSQNTGELFF. CDR3 coding DNA: TGTGCCAGCAGTCAGAACACCGGGGAGCTGTTTTTT.

This clone came up once. The V call is TRBV6-6, the J call TRBJ2-3; 7 positions agree with TRBD1. The CDR3 has 13 amino acids. V lost 6 bases to trimming and J lost 3 bases; unmatched junction nucleotides: 3. From germline, CDR1 is MNHNY and CDR2 SVGAGI (reference sequence). CDR3 amino acids: CASRTGLTDTQYF. The CDR3 DNA sequence: TGTGCCAGCAGGACAGGGTTGACAGATACGCAGTATTTT.

CDR3 bases: TGTGCCAGCAGGGGTGACAGGCCGTACCAAGAGACCCAGTACTTC. As protein: CASRGDRPYQETQYF. The chain recombines TRBV28 with TRBJ2-5; weak D call: TRBD1 (6 bases). V lost 6 bases, J lost 0 bases, and 14 bases lay in between. The CDR3 covers 15 residues. Germline assignment: CDR1 MDHEN and CDR2 SYDVKM.

This clone was picked up one time. The V gene is TRBV21-1, the J gene TRBJ1-5. TRBV21-1 is deemed a pseudogene. The CDR3 consists of 15 residues. The CDR3 region has the DNA TGTGCCAGCAGCCCCCGATGGGGGGGCCTTCAGCCCCAGCATTTT. Protein sequence: CASSPRWGGLQPQHF.

The gene calls are TRBV19 and TRBJ2-1; D may correspond to TRBD1 or TRBD2 (5 bases each). The CDR3 has 14 amino acids. Germline CDR1 LNHDA, CDR2 SQIVND (reference sequence). The V end lost 6 bases, the J end lost 8 bases, and 17 bases lay between the germline ends. CDR3: CASRLGTAQDEQFF. CDR3 DNA: TGTGCCAGTAGGCTTGGGACGGCACAGGATGAGCAGTTCTTC. Variable domain in full (rest from reference TRBV19 and TRBJ2-1): DGGITQSPKYLFRKEGQNVTLSCEQNLNHDAMYWYRQDPGQGLRLIYYSQIVNDFQKGDIAEGYSVSREKKESFPLTVTSAQKNPTAFYLCASRLGTAQDEQFFGPGTRLTVL.

The chain recombines TRBV15 with TRBJ2-1, with D uncertain. V lost 1 base and J lost 0, with 7 bases in between. CDR3 length: 15 residues. From germline, CDR1 is LNHNV and CDR2 YYDKDF (reference sequence). The CDR3 loop reads CATSRVLSSYNEQFF. The CDR3 DNA reads TGTGCCACCAGCAGAGTATTGAGCTCCTACAATGAGCAGTTCTTC.

The rearrangement links TRBV19 to TRBJ1-4; D is uncertain. This CDR3 region has 13 residues. Trimming took off 3 bases at V and 8 bases at J, with 10 bases between the two ends. Germline-derived CDR1 and CDR2 are LNHDA and SQIVND (reference sequence). CDR3 residues: CASSISPWEKLFF. The CDR3 nucleotides are TGTGCCAGTAGTATTAGCCCCTGGGAAAAACTGTTTTTT.

The rearrangement joins TRBV6-6 to TRBJ2-3; no firm D call. The CDR3 covers 10 residues. The V end lost 6 bases, the J end lost 6 bases, and 4 bases lay between the germline ends. CDR1 and CDR2 from the germline V gene are MNHNY and SVGAGI (reference sequence). The CDR3 DNA follows: TGTGCCAGCAGGGGGGATACGCAGTATTTT. It codes for CASRGDTQYF.